These T cell receptor beta chains were read from a single sample in a study of OX40 agonist ivuxolimab in advanced cancers. Clones were read by immunoSEQ multiplex PCR, and TCRdb kept only the in-frame ones, dropping some. The repertoire holds roughly 10,000 clones, with roughly 80% as singletons. The specimen was CD4+ or CD8+ T cells sorted from blood, collected in a trial of the OX40 agonist ivuxolimab. The receptors shown here come from an adult with an advanced solid tumor such as melanoma, head and neck, liver or kidney cancer. Both conserved end residues are trimmed from each CDR3. Each record gives: clone size, V gene, CDR3 protein. Rows may omit the clone size; those that give it use once, few, many or a size class.

- | TRBV29-1 | SAYTGELF
few | TRBV6-4 | ASSEDGIAGRVSDTQY
- | TRBV7-3 | ASSYRGRTSTDTQY
- | TRBV5-6 | ASSLYSYEQY
- | TRBV5-6 | ASSLAGLAGGGVADTQY
- | TRBV5-3 | ARSLNSGNTGELF
once | TRBV2 | ASTSGRVNTEAF
- | TRBV11-1 | ASSRTTQETQY
- | TRBV19 | ASSIRAGQGSAVDQPQH
few | TRBV5-3 | ARSLAGTGGYEQY
few | TRBV6-1 | ASSELAGGQETQY
- | TRBV7-8 | ASSSDRVVQTGELF
- | TRBV27 | ASSFSAGYGYT
- | TRBV7-9 | ASSSTEDSGNTIY
- | TRBV27 | ASFGTGAYEQY
- | TRBV9 | ASSLSHNEQF
- | TRBV18 | ASSEGDTDTQY
- | TRBV2 | ASNRSPGTEAF
- | TRBV9 | ASSVDGLAGAWEQF
medium-sized | TRBV6-4 | ASSDSANTEAF
medium-sized | TRBV7-8 | ATEDREGSYEQY
- | TRBV13 | ASSPLDRAADTQY
- | TRBV27 | ASRATPGTPGEQY
few | TRBV30 | AWSVGRGFNEQF
- | TRBV6-6 | ASSPGQGSYEQY
- | TRBV4-3 | ASSPYSSHTEAF
- | TRBV13 | ASSPRGLGANIQY
- | TRBV29-1 | SAQMGGNEAF
- | TRBV6-4 | ASSAEGITDTQY